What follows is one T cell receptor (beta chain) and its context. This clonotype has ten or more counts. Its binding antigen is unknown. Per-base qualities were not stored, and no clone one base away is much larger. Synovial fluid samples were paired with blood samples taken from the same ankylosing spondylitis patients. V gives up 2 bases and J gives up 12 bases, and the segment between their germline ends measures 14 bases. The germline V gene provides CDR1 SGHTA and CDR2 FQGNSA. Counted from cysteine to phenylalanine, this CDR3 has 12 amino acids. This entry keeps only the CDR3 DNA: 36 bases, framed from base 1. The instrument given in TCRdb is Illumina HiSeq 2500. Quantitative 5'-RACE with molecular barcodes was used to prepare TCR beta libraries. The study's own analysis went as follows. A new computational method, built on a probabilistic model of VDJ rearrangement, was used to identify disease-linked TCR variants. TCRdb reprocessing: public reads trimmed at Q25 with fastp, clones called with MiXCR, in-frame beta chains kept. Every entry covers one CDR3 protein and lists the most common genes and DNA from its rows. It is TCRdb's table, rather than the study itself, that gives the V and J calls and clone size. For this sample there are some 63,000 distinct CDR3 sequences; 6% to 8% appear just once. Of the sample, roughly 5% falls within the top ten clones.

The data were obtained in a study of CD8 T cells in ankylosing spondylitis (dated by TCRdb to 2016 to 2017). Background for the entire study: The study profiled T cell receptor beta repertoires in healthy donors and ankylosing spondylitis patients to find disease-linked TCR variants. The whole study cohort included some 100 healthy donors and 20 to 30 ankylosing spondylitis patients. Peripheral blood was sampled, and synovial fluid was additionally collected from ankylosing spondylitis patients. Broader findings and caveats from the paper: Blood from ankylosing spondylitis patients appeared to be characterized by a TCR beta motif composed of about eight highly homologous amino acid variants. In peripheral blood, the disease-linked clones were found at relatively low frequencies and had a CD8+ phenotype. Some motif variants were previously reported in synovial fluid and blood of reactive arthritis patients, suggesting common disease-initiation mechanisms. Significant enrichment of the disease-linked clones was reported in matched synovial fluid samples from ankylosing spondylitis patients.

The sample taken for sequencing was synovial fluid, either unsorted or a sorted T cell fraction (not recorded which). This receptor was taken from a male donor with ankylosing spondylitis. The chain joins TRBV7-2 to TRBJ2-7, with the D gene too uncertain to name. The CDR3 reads CASSLMDGSPYF. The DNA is TGTGCCAGCAGCTTAATGGACGGATCCCCGTACTTC.